Sequencing of this TCR beta chain was carried out in a study of blood T cells in healthy people across ages. Study details: With template switching, about one barcoded beta molecule was captured per two T cells. Study results and caveats: As age increased, TCR beta diversity per million T cells fell in a roughly linear fashion.

This clonotype was detected only a few times. Antigen specificity is unknown. Primers used in a second PCR of about 6 to 12 cycles were a sample-barcoded 5' primer and a J-beta primer mix. From the 5' RACE reads, TCRdb called clonotypes with MiXCR, one entry per CDR3 protein. The table has 700,000 to 850,000 distinct CDR3 sequences, about 37% seen once. The germline CDR1 and CDR2 sequences are SGHTA and FQGNSA. Trimming cost V 5 bases and J 4 bases, with 14 bases left between them. The CDR3 runs to 14 residues. This receptor was obtained from a man aged 18-30 years in good health. The sequencing input was blood. The chain combines TRBV7-2 with TRBJ1-2; possibly TRBD1 for D (6 bases). The CDR3 protein is CASSPWTDRYGYTF. Here the CDR3 DNA reads TGTGCCAGCAGCCCCTGGACAGATCGCTATGGCTACACCTTC.